This T cell receptor beta chain was obtained from a study of blood T cells in healthy people across ages. V lost 6 bases to trimming and J lost 1 base; unmatched junction nucleotides: 9. Germline V gene data show CDR1 as DFQATT and CDR2 as SNEGSKA (reference sequence). This CDR3 contains 15 residues. Study-wide results and caveats: Fewer expanded clones and more diversity marked long-lived versus aged donors.

This clonotype occurred a few times. The antigen is not known. A second 7 to 11 cycle PCR used barcoded and J-beta primers. TCRdb reanalysed the 5' RACE reads using MiXCR and keeps one entry per CDR3 protein. Of about a million distinct CDR3 sequences listed, around two fifths are singletons. This receptor was taken from a man aged 18 to 29 in good health. The source material was blood. The gene calls are TRBV20-1 and TRBJ2-3, with 8 positions matching TRBD2. CDR3: CSAPGGRGGTDTQYF. The CDR3 DNA sequence: TGCAGTGCCCCTGGCGGGCGGGGGGGCACAGATACGCAGTATTTT.